This T cell receptor beta chain appears in the sequencing data of a study of blood T cell repertoires in COVID-19. The wider study: Sources were T cells, B-cell-depleted T cells, or PBMCs; the material itself was cDNA or gDNA.

The study drew participants aged about 18 to 89 years from roughly 25 US areas. Within 2 weeks of study entry, exposed participants had contacted a PCR-confirmed or clinician-diagnosed COVID-19 case. This CDR3 spans 13 amino acids. Germline V gene sequence: CDR1 MNHEY, CDR2 SMNVEV (reference sequence). Trimming shortened V by 5 bases and J by 10 bases, and 15 bases separated the two germline ends. This clone was seen once. As processed by the authors: Estimated nucleated cell counts came from reference gene primer amplification. Using immunoSEQ multiplex PCR, the repertoire was profiled, and TCRdb retains in-frame clones only, with some absent. V, J and clone size reflect that table, while D and trimming were determined from the DNA. Here the sample spans fewer than 250,000 clones, 70% to 90% being singletons.

The sequence was collected from a middle-aged man who had been exposed to COVID-19. Sequenced: PBMCs or T cells enriched from blood (not recorded which). The chain combines TRBV27 with TRBJ2-1; the D gene is possibly TRBD1 (6 bases). The CDR3 bases are TGTGCCAGCAGTGTCCCCGGGACACCCGAGCAGTTCTTC. It is translated as CASSVPGTPEQFF.